Listed here are 32 T cell receptor beta chains from one sample, sequenced in a study of blood T cell repertoires in COVID-19. The assay was immunoSEQ multiplex PCR, and TCRdb's table has in-frame clones only and misses some. The table includes around 280,000 clones, around 91% detected once. Sequencing was performed on PBMCs or T cells enriched from blood (not recorded which). Every receptor here comes from a woman aged 18 to 35 with acute COVID-19.

This clone has a single count. This chain links TRBV28 with TRBJ2-7; TRBD1 matches 10 bases. The J segment lost 3 bases and the V segment lost 7 bases, leaving 6 bases of the junction unmatched. Germline lookup yields CDR1 MDHEN and CDR2 SYDVKM. This CDR3 has 14 amino acids. Written as DNA, the CDR3 is TGTGCCAGCACCGGGACAGGGGAAGTCTACGAGCAGTACTTC. This translates into CASTGTGEVYEQYF.

The chain recombines TRBV7-9 with TRBJ2-1, with D possibly being TRBD2 (6 bases). Germline CDR1 SEHNR, CDR2 FQNEAQ (reference sequence). Trimming removed 6 bases at V and 5 bases at J, with 20 bases between. The CDR3 runs 16 residues. The CDR3 DNA follows: TGTGCCAGCAGTTCTACGCTCCGGACTATCCACAATGAGCAGTTCTTC. It yields the protein CASSSTLRTIHNEQFF.

This clone has only one observation. V and J are TRBV30 and TRBJ2-1; tentative D call: TRBD2 (6 bases). V was cut by 0 bases and J by 10 bases, with 13 bases left in between. The germline V gene has CDR1 GTSNPN and CDR2 SVGIG (reference sequence). This CDR3 has 13 residues. The CDR3 sequence is CAWSVIGGGEQFF. As DNA, the CDR3 is TGTGCCTGGAGTGTAATTGGAGGAGGGGAGCAGTTCTTC.

This clone was observed once. J is TRBJ2-7 and V is TRBV5-6; 7 nucleotides align to TRBD2. This CDR3 is 16 amino acids long. The germline V gene has CDR1 SGHDT and CDR2 YYEEEE. The ends lost 3 bases at V and 2 bases at J; junction bases unmatched: 11. CDR3 in amino acids: CASSSGLGGGTYEQYF. CDR3 DNA: TGTGCCAGCAGCTCGGGCTTGGGCGGGGGTACCTACGAGCAGTACTTC.

J is TRBJ2-5 and V is TRBV12-5; D ambiguous. The CDR3 runs to 12 residues. V was trimmed by 3 bases and J by 1 base, leaving 3 bases between them. Per germline, CDR1 LGHNT and CDR2 FRNRAP. CDR3 region: CASGFIQETQYF. CDR3 coding DNA: TGTGCTAGTGGTTTTATCCAAGAGACCCAGTACTTC.

This chain links TRBV6-4 with TRBJ2-6; possibly TRBD2 for D (5 bases). The CDR3 is 15 residues long. In germline, CDR1 is MRHNA, CDR2 SNTAGT. Trimming took 3 bases from V and 2 from J, leaving 8 bases between them. The CDR3 DNA is TGTGCCAGCAGTGAAGGAGGTACTGGGGCCAACGTCCTGACTTTC. Its protein product is CASSEGGTGANVLTF.

V and J are TRBV28 and TRBJ2-7; D perhaps matches TRBD1 (7 bases). Germline loops: CDR1 MDHEN, CDR2 SYDVKM. V gave up 6 bases and J gave up 5 bases, with 14 bases separating them. The CDR3 loop spans 13 amino acids. The CDR3 DNA follows: TGTGCCAGCAGGCGACAGGGCGGGAACGAGCAGTACTTC. Translating it yields CASRRQGGNEQYF.

This clone was found once. This sequence joins TRBV15 and TRBJ2-7, with D maybe TRBD2 (5 bases). V was shortened by 1 base and J by 2 bases, with 9 bases between the two germline ends. This CDR3 contains 14 residues. CDR1 and CDR2 (germline): LNHNV, YYDKDF (reference sequence). The CDR3 region has the DNA TGTGCCACCAGCAGAGGGGGAGCCGCCTACGAGCAGTACTTC. Protein: CATSRGGAAYEQYF.

The chain recombines TRBV18 with TRBJ1-5; no reliable D call. The CDR3 has 13 amino acids. Germline values: CDR1 KGHSH, CDR2 LQKENI. V lost 4 bases, J lost 1 base, and 5 bases lay in between. CDR3 in amino acids: CASSRQSNQPQHF. CDR3 in DNA: TGTGCCAGCTCACGACAAAGCAATCAGCCCCAGCATTTT.

This chain links TRBV2 with TRBJ1-2, with D maybe TRBD1 (6 bases). Germline V gene lookup returns CDR1 SNHLY and CDR2 FYNNEI. V was cut by 10 bases and J by 5 bases, with 17 bases left in between. The CDR3 is made up of 13 amino acids. CDR3 in amino acids: CATSRQVVYGYTF. CDR3 coding DNA: TGTGCCACCTCAAGACAGGTCGTTTATGGCTACACCTTC.

This sequence joins TRBV2 and TRBJ2-7; 12 bases match TRBD2. Germline V gene data show CDR1 as SNHLY and CDR2 as FYNNEI. The CDR3 consists of 13 residues. V was pared by 7 bases and J by 5 bases, with 3 bases of the junction left unmatched. The CDR3 is CASTRTSGNEQYF. DNA of the CDR3: TGTGCCAGCACCCGGACTAGCGGGAACGAGCAGTACTTC.

The gene calls are TRBV28 and TRBJ1-5; D may be TRBD1 (5 bases). In germline, CDR1 is MDHEN, CDR2 SYDVKM. The CDR3 is made up of 15 amino acids. Trimming left V 0 bases short and J 4 bases short, with 10 bases between. CDR3 sequence reads: CASSLCCRVNQPQHF. The CDR3 DNA is TGTGCCAGCAGTTTATGCTGCAGGGTAAATCAGCCCCAGCATTTT.

This clone was observed once. The V call is TRBV2, the J call TRBJ1-5, with TRBD1 matching over 8 bases. Germline V lookup: CDR1 SNHLY, CDR2 FYNNEI. Trimming took 7 bases from V and 0 from J; bases not matched to a gene: 8. This CDR3 contains 16 residues. The CDR3 region is CASTAGQDVSNQPQHF. CDR3 nucleotide sequence: TGTGCCAGCACGGCGGGACAGGATGTTAGCAATCAGCCCCAGCATTTT.

This chain links TRBV27 with TRBJ2-7; 13 nucleotides match TRBD2. This CDR3 region has 18 residues. Germline V gene lookup returns CDR1 MNHEY and CDR2 SMNVEV (reference sequence). J gave up 0 bases and V 6 bases, and 11 bases lay outside the gene matches. CDR3 region: CASSRRPGLAGTSYEQYF. The CDR3 region has the DNA TGTGCCAGCAGCCGCCGTCCGGGACTAGCGGGAACCTCCTACGAGCAGTACTTC.

This chain joins TRBV5-1 and TRBJ2-1; 11 bases are a match to TRBD1. The germline V gene has CDR1 SGHRS and CDR2 YFSETQ. V shed 5 bases, J shed 6 bases, and the junction held 4 bases outside the gene matches. This CDR3 has 14 residues. The CDR3 region has the DNA TGCGCCAGCAGACTAGGGACAGGGGGCAATGAGCAGTTCTTC. Residues: CASRLGTGGNEQFF. Filled out from reference TRBV5-1 and TRBJ2-1, the complete variable domain reads KAGVTQTPRYLIKTRGQQVTLSCSPISGHRSVSWYQQTPGQGLQFLFEYFSETQRNKGNFPGRFSGRQFSNSRSEMNVSTLELGDSALYLCASRLGTGGNEQFFGPGTRLTVL.

In DNA, the CDR3 is TGTGCCAGCAGCTTGGGGTCGACTATTGAGCAGTACTTC. Residues: CASSLGSTIEQYF. The V and J genes are TRBV5-6 and TRBJ2-7; D might be TRBD2 (5 bases). The V end was cut by 0 bases, the J end by 7 bases, with 11 bases between. The CDR3 consists of 13 residues. The germline gives CDR1 SGHDT, CDR2 YYEEEE.

J is TRBJ1-2 and V is TRBV30; perhaps TRBD1 as D (6 bases). CDR1 is GTSNPN and CDR2 is SVGIG in the germline V gene (reference sequence). V was trimmed by 4 bases and J by 3 bases, leaving 15 bases between them. CDR3 length: 14 amino acids. CDR3 loop: CAWIKPGQYYGYTF. Here the CDR3 DNA reads TGTGCCTGGATAAAACCCGGACAGTACTATGGCTACACCTTC. Filled out from reference TRBV30 and TRBJ1-2, the complete variable domain reads SQTIHQWPATLVQPVGSPLSLECTVEGTSNPNLYWYRQAAGRGLQLLFYSVGIGQISSEVPQNLSASRPQDRQFILSSKKLLLSDSGFYLCAWIKPGQYYGYTFGSGTRLTVV.

The gene calls are TRBV9 and TRBJ2-3; TRBD2 matches 7 bases. Looked up from germline, CDR1 is SGDLS and CDR2 is YYNGEE. The junction had 5 bases not matched to a gene; V was cut back by 5 bases and J by 2 bases. This CDR3 has 14 amino acids. This CDR3 is CASRGGSPTDTQYF. In nucleotides, the CDR3 is TGTGCCAGCAGGGGGGGGTCCCCCACAGATACGCAGTATTTT.

V gene TRBV7-2 combines with J gene TRBJ1-2, with a possible D match to TRBD1 (6 bases). In germline, CDR1 is SGHTA, CDR2 FQGNSA. This CDR3 has 19 residues. The V end was cut by 1 base, the J end by 2 bases, with 23 bases between. The CDR3 DNA follows: TGTGCCAGCAGCTTAGTGGGACGAATTCAGACAGGCTCCAACTATGGCTACACCTTC. Its translation is CASSLVGRIQTGSNYGYTF.

The genes are TRBV4-2 and TRBJ2-7, with a weak D call TRBD1 (6 bases). Trimming left V 0 bases short and J 3 bases short, with 12 bases between. Germline V gene sequence: CDR1 LGHNA, CDR2 YNFKEQ. The CDR3 is 15 residues long. In DNA form, the CDR3 reads TGTGCCAGCAGCCAAGACTTGGGACACAACTACGAGCAGTACTTC. Translation gives CASSQDLGHNYEQYF.

This chain joins TRBV28 and TRBJ2-2; 9 nucleotides line up with TRBD1. The V gene end was trimmed by 1 base and the J gene end by 2 bases; junction bases not matched to a gene: 26. The CDR3 has 24 residues. The germline gives CDR1 MDHEN, CDR2 SYDVKM. The CDR3 nucleotides are TGTGCCAGCAGTTTATTTGGATTACCAGAACAGGGGGCGATTGGGTATCGAAACACCGGGGAGCTGTTTTTT. Protein: CASSLFGLPEQGAIGYRNTGELFF.

The V and J genes are TRBV7-9 and TRBJ2-7; 7 bases fit TRBD1. Germline assignment: CDR1 SEHNR and CDR2 FQNEAQ (reference sequence). The CDR3 runs 14 residues. V lost 1 base to trimming and J lost 7 bases; unmatched junction nucleotides: 7. The CDR3: CASSLGPTGREQYF. The CDR3 bases are TGTGCCAGCAGCTTAGGCCCGACAGGGCGGGAGCAGTACTTC. Full variable domain (missing parts from reference TRBV7-9 and TRBJ2-7): DTGVSQNPRHKITKRGQNVTFRCDPISEHNRLYWYRQTLGQGPEFLTYFQNEAQLEKSRLLSDRFSAERPKGSFSTLEIQRTEQGDSAMYLCASSLGPTGREQYFGPGTRLTVT.

Concerning this clone itself: At the DNA level, this CDR3 is encoded by other sequences in the same sample as well. The chain couples TRBV7-2 to TRBJ2-2; no definite D call. Trimming pared 1 base from V and 6 bases from J, leaving 9 bases between. Germline loops: CDR1 SGHTA, CDR2 FQGNSA. The length of the CDR3 is 14 residues. CDR3 in DNA: TGTGCCAGCAGCTTAGTCCGAAGCGCCGGGGAGCTGTTTTTT. Its protein is CASSLVRSAGELFF.

This clone occurred once. The V gene is TRBV4-2, the J gene TRBJ1-5, with 8 bases aligning to TRBD1. This CDR3 is 15 amino acids long. Germline trimming cut 9 bases from V and 2 bases from J; bases unmatched to any gene: 9. Germline V CDR1 and CDR2: LGHNA, YNFKEQ. CDR3 nucleotide sequence: TGTGCCAGTTCGGACAGGGCAGGCGGCAATCAGCCCCAGCATTTT. Protein sequence: CASSDRAGGNQPQHF.

The CDR3 sequence: CASSLARQDTDTQYF. The CDR3 nucleotides read TGTGCCAGCAGCTTGGCCCGACAGGACACAGATACGCAGTATTTT. The genes are TRBV5-6 and TRBJ2-3; perhaps TRBD1 as D (6 bases). Germline V gives CDR1 SGHDT, CDR2 YYEEEE. The CDR3 runs to 15 residues. Deletions cut 0 bases from V and 2 bases from J, with 10 bases between.

The chain joins TRBV6-5 to TRBJ1-2, with D unclear. V gave up 2 bases and J gave up 5 bases, with 18 bases separating them. Germline assignment: CDR1 MNHEY and CDR2 SVGAGI. The CDR3 is 16 amino acids. CDR3 nucleotides: TGTGCCAGCAGTTACATCAGCGGTGGTGACGGGTATGGCTACACCTTC. Its protein is CASSYISGGDGYGYTF.

This rearrangement joins TRBV6-1 to TRBJ2-7, with 7 bases aligning to TRBD2. Germline V CDR1 and CDR2: MNHNS, SASEGT. The CDR3 runs to 16 residues. V lost 1 base, J lost 5 bases, and 11 bases stayed unmatched. DNA for the CDR3: TGTGCCAGCAGTGAAGAGGGGCTAGCGGTGTCCAACGAGCAGTACTTC. It codes for CASSEEGLAVSNEQYF.

The chain recombines TRBV11-2 with TRBJ2-7; D is possibly TRBD2 (6 bases). CDR3 length: 16 amino acids. V lost 5 bases and J lost 6, with 23 bases in between. Germline CDR1 reads SGHAT; CDR2 reads FQNNGV. The CDR3 DNA reads as TGTGCCAGCAGCAGAGGGGTAGGAGGGAGCGTATTCGAGCAGTACTTC. Translated, it gives CASSRGVGGSVFEQYF.

V is TRBV30 and J is TRBJ2-2; D is unresolved. The CDR3 totals 12 residues. The germline CDR1 and CDR2 sequences are GTSNPN and SVGIG (reference sequence). V was shortened by 4 bases and J by 1 base, with 4 bases between the two germline ends. CDR3 sequence: CAWTMNTGELFF. As DNA, the CDR3 is TGTGCCTGGACAATGAACACCGGGGAGCTGTTTTTT. The full variable domain, completed using reference TRBV30 and TRBJ2-2, is SQTIHQWPATLVQPVGSPLSLECTVEGTSNPNLYWYRQAAGRGLQLLFYSVGIGQISSEVPQNLSASRPQDRQFILSSKKLLLSDSGFYLCAWTMNTGELFFGEGSRLTVL.

The rearrangement joins TRBV27 to TRBJ2-1; 14 positions agree with TRBD2. There are 14 residues in the CDR3. Germline CDR1 is MNHEY and CDR2 is SMNVEV (reference sequence). Unmatched junction bases numbered 3, after V lost 5 bases and J lost 9 bases. The CDR3, as DNA: TGTGCCAGCAGTCCCGGGACTAGCGGGAGTGAGCAGTTCTTC. Translating gives CASSPGTSGSEQFF.

This clone has only a few counts. The chain couples TRBV24-1 to TRBJ2-7; 9 positions match TRBD1. Losses at the gene ends were 8 bases for V and 5 bases for J; bases not matched to a gene: 6. This CDR3 comprises 13 residues. Germline V gene sequence: CDR1 KGHDR, CDR2 SFDVKD. The CDR3 sequence is CATKAQGADEQYF. CDR3 coding DNA: TGTGCCACCAAGGCACAGGGGGCCGACGAGCAGTACTTC.

The V and J genes are TRBV11-2 and TRBJ2-2; 14 nucleotides agree with TRBD2. Losses at the gene ends were 8 bases for V and 5 bases for J; bases not matched to a gene: 10. Per germline, CDR1 SGHAT and CDR2 FQNNGV. The CDR3 length is 17 residues. CDR3 loop: CASRAGLAGVKTGELFF. The CDR3 DNA follows: TGTGCCAGCCGAGCGGGACTAGCGGGAGTAAAAACCGGGGAGCTGTTTTTT. Together with reference TRBV11-2 and TRBJ2-2, the CDR3 gives the full variable domain: EAGVAQSPRYKIIEKRQSVAFWCNPISGHATLYWYQQILGQGPKLLIQFQNNGVVDDSQLPKDRFSAERLKGVDSTLKIQPAKLEDSAVYLCASRAGLAGVKTGELFFGEGSRLTVL.